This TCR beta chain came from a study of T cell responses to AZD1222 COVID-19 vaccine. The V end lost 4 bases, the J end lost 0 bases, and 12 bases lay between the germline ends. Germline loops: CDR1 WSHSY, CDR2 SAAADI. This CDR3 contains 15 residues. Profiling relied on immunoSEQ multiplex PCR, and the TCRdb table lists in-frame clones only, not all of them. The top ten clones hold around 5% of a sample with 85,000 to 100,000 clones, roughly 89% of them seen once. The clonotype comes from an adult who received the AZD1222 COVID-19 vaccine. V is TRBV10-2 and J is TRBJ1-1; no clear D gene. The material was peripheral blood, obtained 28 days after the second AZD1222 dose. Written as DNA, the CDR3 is TGCGCCAGCAGTGCAGAGGCGGGCATGAACACTGAAGCTTTCTTT. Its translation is CASSAEAGMNTEAFF.